The rows below give T cell receptor beta chains drawn from one sample of a study of T cells after posttransplantation cyclophosphamide. Measured with immunoSEQ multiplex PCR; TCRdb has only the in-frame clones, and not every one. The sample presents under 20,000 clones, none singletons. The sequencing used PBMCs, collected after allogeneic stem cell transplant with posttransplant cyclophosphamide. These receptors were taken from a female patient younger than 45 who received an allogeneic stem cell transplant from a related donor, was CMV-positive, and had no GVHD. Some T cells here may be from the graft donor. Both conserved end residues are part of each CDR3. A D gene is named only where the DNA matches it firmly. Clone size is given as once, few or many counts, or a class when the clone is expanded.

d_call	v_call	j_call	clone_size	cdr3_aa	cdr3_nt
TRBD1	TRBV28	TRBJ2-5	many	CASSLFGQGARRETQYF	TGTGCCAGCAGTTTATTCGGACAGGGGGCAAGAAGAGAGACCCAGTACTTC
TRBD1	TRBV5-4	TRBJ1-4	many	CASSFRDRKLFF	TGTGCCAGCAGCTTCCGGGACAGAAAACTGTTTTTT
.	TRBV7-6	TRBJ2-1	many	CASSSQSGSYNEQFF	TGTGCCAGCAGCTCACAGTCTGGCTCCTACAATGAGCAGTTCTTC
.	TRBV6-6	TRBJ1-4	many	CASNERGFNEKLFF	TGTGCCAGCAATGAAAGAGGGTTTAATGAAAAACTGTTTTTT
TRBD1	TRBV30	TRBJ1-1	many	CAWSNLGQGRTEAFF	TGTGCCTGGAGTAACCTGGGACAGGGGAGGACTGAAGCTTTCTTT
TRBD1	TRBV19	TRBJ2-7	many	CASSIRRQGYEQYF	TGTGCCAGTAGTATACGACGACAGGGCTACGAGCAGTACTTC
TRBD2	TRBV4-2	TRBJ2-1	many	CASSQDGTSGRSSEQFF	TGTGCCAGCAGCCAAGATGGGACTAGCGGGAGGTCTAGTGAGCAGTTCTTC
TRBD1	TRBV5-4	TRBJ1-2	many	CASSRGQGGNYGYTF	TGTGCCAGCAGCCGTGGACAGGGTGGGAACTATGGCTACACCTTC
TRBD2	TRBV4-2	TRBJ2-3	many	CASSQDQGLAATDTQYF	TGTGCCAGCAGCCAAGACCAGGGACTAGCGGCTACAGATACGCAGTATTTT
.	TRBV4-1	TRBJ1-2	many	CASSQVTYHANYGYTF	TGCGCCAGCAGCCAAGTCACCTATCACGCTAACTATGGCTACACCTTC
.	TRBV6-5	TRBJ2-3	many	CASGRGVRDTQYF	TGTGCCAGCGGGAGGGGGGTTAGGGATACGCAGTATTTT
.	TRBV5-5	TRBJ1-5	many	CASSPVGDSNQPQHF	TGTGCCAGCAGCCCCGTGGGCGATAGCAATCAGCCCCAGCATTTT
TRBD1	TRBV11-2	TRBJ1-6	many	CASSSRQGNSPLHF	TGTGCCAGCAGCTCCAGACAGGGAAATTCACCCCTCCACTTT
.	TRBV11-2	TRBJ2-4	many	CASSLDLTRGNGGNIQYF	TGTGCCAGCAGCTTAGATCTGACGCGGGGTAATGGGGGAAACATTCAGTACTTC
.	TRBV5-1	TRBJ2-2	many	CASSLGASAGYTGELFF	TGCGCCAGCAGCTTGGGAGCGTCGGCGGGGTACACCGGGGAGCTGTTTTTT
.	TRBV11-1	TRBJ1-1	many	CASSSQRSAFF	TGTGCCAGCAGCTCCCAAAGGAGTGCTTTCTTT
.	TRBV19	TRBJ1-5	many	CASSISNQPQHF	TGTGCCAGTAGTATCTCCAATCAGCCCCAGCATTTT
.	TRBV7-9	TRBJ2-1	many	CASSPQGLGGYNEQFF	TGTGCCAGCAGCCCCCAGGGTTTAGGCGGCTACAATGAGCAGTTCTTC
.	TRBV14	TRBJ2-2	many	CASSLSAGELFF	TGTGCCAGCAGCCTCTCGGCCGGGGAGCTGTTTTTT
.	TRBV5-1	TRBJ2-5	many	CASSFAGQETQYF	TGCGCCAGCAGCTTTGCAGGGCAAGAGACCCAGTACTTC
.	TRBV27	TRBJ2-7	many	CASMSAYEQYF	TGTGCCAGCATGTCGGCCTACGAGCAGTACTTC
TRBD2	TRBV19	TRBJ2-5	many	CASSDSGSMWETQYF	TGTGCCAGTAGTGATAGCGGGAGTATGTGGGAGACCCAGTACTTC
.	TRBV6-5	TRBJ2-1	many	CASSLLGGGEQFF	TGTGCCAGCAGTTTACTAGGGGGGGGTGAGCAGTTCTTC
.	TRBV30	TRBJ2-7	many	CAWSVSYAGEQYF	TGTGCCTGGAGTGTATCCTACGCCGGGGAGCAGTACTTC
.	TRBV6-5	TRBJ1-1	many	CASSYSFRDTEAFF	TGTGCCAGCAGTTATTCTTTCCGGGACACTGAAGCTTTCTTT
.	TRBV9	TRBJ2-2	many	CASSSFAGGSDTGELFF	TGTGCCAGCAGCTCCTTCGCCGGGGGAAGCGACACCGGGGAGCTGTTTTTT
.	TRBV11-2	TRBJ1-2	many	CASSLVAGSGGDGYTF	TGTGCCAGCAGCTTAGTGGCAGGGAGCGGGGGGGATGGCTACACCTTC
TRBD1	TRBV28	TRBJ1-5	many	CASSFVQGVRMSNQPQHF	TGTGCCAGCAGTTTCGTACAGGGGGTTCGTATGAGCAATCAGCCCCAGCATTTT
TRBD1	TRBV30	TRBJ2-2	many	CAWDGTGPGELFF	TGTGCCTGGGACGGGACAGGCCCCGGGGAGCTGTTTTTT
TRBD1	TRBV6-5	TRBJ1-5	many	CASSTGVQPQHF	TGTGCCAGCAGCACAGGGGTTCAGCCCCAGCATTTT
TRBD1	TRBV7-6	TRBJ1-5	many	CASSSGQGYGQPQHF	TGTGCCAGCAGCTCCGGACAGGGGTACGGTCAGCCCCAGCATTTT
.	TRBV10-3	TRBJ2-6	many	CAISGLTGANVLTF	TGTGCCATCAGTGGACTAACTGGGGCCAACGTCCTGACTTTC
TRBD1	TRBV28	TRBJ1-1	many	CASSFRGLTEAFF	TGTGCCAGCAGTTTTAGGGGGCTAACTGAAGCTTTCTTT
.	TRBV9	TRBJ2-7	many	CASSAESGEQYF	TGTGCCAGCAGCGCTGAGTCGGGGGAGCAGTACTTC
.	TRBV6-4	TRBJ2-1	many	CASSDLGDWPNEQFF	TGTGCCAGCAGTGACTTGGGAGACTGGCCCAATGAGCAGTTCTTC
TRBD1	TRBV7-2	TRBJ1-5	many	CASSLGQGVPQPQHF	TGTGCCAGCAGCTTAGGACAGGGAGTCCCTCAGCCCCAGCATTTT
.	TRBV28	TRBJ1-5	many	CASSLSSTDHSNQPQHF	TGTGCCAGCAGTTTAAGTTCGACAGATCATAGCAATCAGCCCCAGCATTTT
.	TRBV10-3	TRBJ2-5	many	CAISEQGGETQYF	TGTGCCATCAGTGAACAGGGTGGGGAGACCCAGTACTTC
TRBD2	TRBV6-5	TRBJ2-1	many	CASSGGLAGIDEQFF	TGTGCCAGCAGTGGTGGACTAGCGGGAATAGATGAGCAGTTCTTC
.	TRBV7-9	TRBJ2-7	medium-sized	CASSLALGVSYEQYF	TGTGCCAGCAGCTTAGCGCTTGGAGTATCCTACGAGCAGTACTTC